These 28 T cell receptor beta chains share one sample of origin, sequenced in a study of cytomegalovirus exposure and HLA in healthy donors. It was with 60 Vbeta and 13 Jbeta primers that the PCR ran. The method was immunoSEQ multiplex PCR; TCRdb's version includes in-frame clones alone and lacks a portion of them. The table lists roughly 52,000 clones, roughly 50% of them singletons. What was sequenced was PBMCs. These receptors originate from a human donor in good health.

V usage is TRBV6-1 and J usage is TRBJ1-1; weak D call: TRBD1 (5 bases). The CDR3 is 14 residues long. The germline V gene has CDR1 MNHNS and CDR2 SASEGT. Trimming pared 4 bases from V and 0 bases from J, leaving 9 bases between. Here the CDR3 reads CASSAGGMNTEAFF. The CDR3 nucleotides read TGTGCCAGCAGTGCCGGGGGAATGAACACTGAAGCTTTCTTT.

This chain uses TRBV27 with TRBJ1-1; a weak D match, TRBD1 (6 bases). CDR3 length: 16 amino acids. The V gene lost 4 bases and the J gene lost 9 bases, with 24 bases spanning the gap. From germline, CDR1 is MNHEY and CDR2 SMNVEV (reference sequence). The CDR3 bases are TGTGCCAGCAGTTCCCCGGGGGGGGGCAGAGGCCTAAAAGCTTTCTTT. Translating gives CASSSPGGGRGLKAFF.

The chain carries TRBV2 and TRBJ2-2; no clear D. V was cut by 0 bases and J by 3 bases, with 8 bases left in between. Germline V gene lookup returns CDR1 SNHLY and CDR2 FYNNEI. CDR3 size: 15 residues. Here the CDR3 reads CASSEALRYTGELFF. The DNA for the CDR3 is TGTGCCAGCAGTGAAGCGCTCAGATACACCGGGGAGCTGTTTTTT.

The chain employs TRBV29-1 and TRBJ2-7, with TRBD1 matching over 8 bases. Germline CDR1 and CDR2: SQVTM and ANQGSEA. CDR3 length: 14 residues. V was clipped by 5 bases and J by 7 bases; unmatched bases: 13. CDR3 amino acids: CSVLTGTGGREQYF. DNA of the CDR3: TGCAGCGTTTTGACCGGGACAGGAGGCAGGGAGCAGTACTTC.

There are a few counts of this clone. The junction departs from the called germline gene at one end, perhaps through a read error. The rearrangement uses TRBV19 and TRBJ1-2; TRBD1 agrees at 11 bases. This CDR3 spans 15 amino acids. Germline-derived CDR1 and CDR2 are LNHDA and SQIVND (reference sequence). CDR3 sequence: CASSTRTGGDYGYPF. CDR3 nucleotides: TGTGCCAGTAGTACGCGGACAGGGGGCGACTATGGCTACCCCTTC.

V is TRBV19 and J is TRBJ2-3, with 8 nucleotides matching TRBD1. The CDR3 consists of 16 residues. Germline loops: CDR1 LNHDA, CDR2 SQIVND (reference sequence). V was pared by 7 bases and J by 5 bases, with 14 bases of the junction left unmatched. Here the CDR3 reads CASTQTTRTGRDTQYF. The CDR3 coding sequence is TGTGCCAGTACCCAAACCACCCGGACAGGGAGAGATACGCAGTATTTT. The variable domain in full, completed from reference TRBV19 and TRBJ2-3, reads DGGITQSPKYLFRKEGQNVTLSCEQNLNHDAMYWYRQDPGQGLRLIYYSQIVNDFQKGDIAEGYSVSREKKESFPLTVTSAQKNPTAFYLCASTQTTRTGRDTQYFGPGTRLTVL.

This clone was seen a few times. This chain joins TRBV6-5 and TRBJ2-7; D ambiguous. This CDR3 has 13 amino acids. Germline V lookup: CDR1 MNHEY, CDR2 SVGAGI. The V and J ends lost 3 bases and 1 base respectively, with 7 bases between them. The CDR3 DNA reads as TGTGCCAGCAGTTATTCGCGTTCCTACGAGCAGTACTTC. Translated: CASSYSRSYEQYF.

In this sample, this clone turned up once. The chain uses TRBV6-6 and TRBJ2-7; TRBD1 aligns across 9 bases. Germline CDR1 MNHNY, CDR2 SVGAGI (reference sequence). CDR3 length: 14 residues. V lost 6 bases and J lost 2; bases outside the gene matches: 5. The CDR3 loop reads CASSRDRVTYEQYF. The CDR3 region has the DNA TGTGCCAGCAGCAGGGACAGGGTGACCTACGAGCAGTACTTC.

The chain joins TRBV6-5 to TRBJ2-1; 7 bases are shared with TRBD2. CDR1 MNHEY and CDR2 SVGAGI come from the germline V gene. V lost 2 bases and J lost 10; bases outside the gene matches: 11. CDR3 size: 15 residues. The CDR3 nucleotides are TGTGCCAGCAGTTACCGGGACTACGCATCCGGAGAGCAGTTCTTC. Translation gives CASSYRDYASGEQFF.

This clone has just a few counts. The chain recombines TRBV19 with TRBJ2-4; no clear D. The germline V gene has CDR1 LNHDA and CDR2 SQIVND (reference sequence). V lost 6 bases, J lost 4 bases, and 10 bases lay in between. This CDR3 comprises 13 residues. The DNA of the CDR3 is TGTGCCAGTAGCGCCCCGCGGAAAAACATTCAGTACTTC. It translates to CASSAPRKNIQYF.

The chain carries TRBV7-2 and TRBJ1-4; D unresolved. In germline, CDR1 is SGHTA, CDR2 FQGNSA. The CDR3 runs 13 residues. Trimming stripped 1 base from V and 14 bases from J, with 14 bases between. CDR3 nucleotides: TGTGCCAGCAGCTTAGACAGCTCAGGAATCCTGTTTTTT. Its translation: CASSLDSSGILFF.

The chain is built from TRBV4-2 and TRBJ1-5, with D possibly being TRBD1 (5 bases). CDR1 and CDR2 from the germline V gene are LGHNA and YNFKEQ. CDR3 length: 15 residues. V gave up 4 bases and J gave up 4 bases, with 14 bases separating them. CDR3 sequence (DNA): TGTGCCAGCAGCCCCAGAAGCGGGGGTAATCAGCCCCAGCATTTT. It is translated as CASSPRSGGNQPQHF.

The chain uses TRBV19 and TRBJ1-2, with TRBD1 identical over 7 bases. V shed 1 base, J shed 4 bases, and the junction held 9 bases outside the gene matches. This CDR3 spans 16 amino acids. Germline lookup yields CDR1 LNHDA and CDR2 SQIVND (reference sequence). The CDR3 is CASSIGHWGQTYGYTF. CDR3 bases: TGTGCCAGTAGTATAGGTCATTGGGGACAGACCTATGGCTACACCTTC. Looking up the rest from reference TRBV19 and TRBJ1-2 gives the full variable domain: DGGITQSPKYLFRKEGQNVTLSCEQNLNHDAMYWYRQDPGQGLRLIYYSQIVNDFQKGDIAEGYSVSREKKESFPLTVTSAQKNPTAFYLCASSIGHWGQTYGYTFGSGTRLTVV.

The chain combines TRBV2 with TRBJ1-1; maybe TRBD1 (5 bases). V dropped 7 bases and J dropped 5 bases, with 14 bases sitting between them. Germline V lookup: CDR1 SNHLY, CDR2 FYNNEI. The CDR3 is 13 residues long. The CDR3 loop is CASIPGVRTEAFF. The CDR3 DNA is TGTGCCAGCATACCGGGGGTGAGGACTGAAGCTTTCTTT.

The chain links TRBV5-4 to TRBJ2-5, with D possibly being TRBD2 (5 bases). CDR3 length: 11 amino acids. V lost 4 bases, J lost 5 bases, and 6 bases lay in between. The germline V gene encodes CDR1 SGHNT and CDR2 YYREEE (reference sequence). Here the CDR3 DNA reads TGTGCCAGCAGCACTAGGGAGACCCAGTACTTC. The encoded protein is CASSTRETQYF.

There are a few counts of this clone. The CDR3 here is CASSLGDSTNQPQHF. CDR3 coding DNA: TGTGCCAGCAGCTTGGGAGACAGTACCAATCAGCCCCAGCATTTT. J is TRBJ1-5 and V is TRBV5-6, with D perhaps TRBD1 (5 bases). V lost 0 bases, J lost 3 bases, and 10 bases lay in between. CDR1 is SGHDT and CDR2 is YYEEEE in the germline V gene. This CDR3 is 15 amino acids long. The full variable domain, completed using reference TRBV5-6 and TRBJ1-5, is DAGVTQSPTHLIKTRGQQVTLRCSPKSGHDTVSWYQQALGQGPQFIFQYYEEEERQRGNFPDRFSGHQFPNYSSELNVNALLLGDSALYLCASSLGDSTNQPQHFGDGTRLSIL.

This clone has a handful of counts. The rearrangement uses TRBV5-4 and TRBJ1-2; D is possibly TRBD1 (5 bases). Trimming stripped 4 bases from V and 5 bases from J, with 15 bases between. Germline values: CDR1 SGHNT, CDR2 YYREEE (reference sequence). CDR3 length equals 14 residues. The CDR3 reads CASSTYDRVYGYTF. The CDR3 DNA follows: TGTGCCAGCAGCACCTATGACAGAGTGTATGGCTACACCTTC. Combining the CDR3 with reference TRBV5-4 and TRBJ1-2 gives the whole variable domain ETGVTQSPTHLIKTRGQQVTLRCSSQSGHNTVSWYQQALGQGPQFIFQYYREEENGRGNFPPRFSGLQFPNYSSELNVNALELDDSALYLCASSTYDRVYGYTFGSGTRLTVV.

The chain recombines TRBV5-5 with TRBJ1-6; 9 nucleotides align to TRBD1. Germline lookup yields CDR1 SGHKS and CDR2 YYEKEE (reference sequence). V trimming: 0 bases; J trimming: 0 bases; junction bases outside the gene matches: 7. The CDR3 is made up of 19 amino acids. The CDR3 loop reads CASSLALGQGSSYNSPLHF. DNA of the CDR3: TGTGCCAGCAGCTTGGCATTGGGACAGGGTAGCTCCTATAATTCACCCCTCCACTTT.

As for this clone: The junction departs from the called germline gene at one end, perhaps through a read error. V and J are TRBV30 and TRBJ1-2; 9 bases align to TRBD1. Germline V gene lookup returns CDR1 GTSNPN and CDR2 SVGIG (reference sequence). The CDR3 runs 15 residues. CDR3 DNA: TGTGCCTACAAACCCCGGGACAGGGATCACTATGGCTACCCCTTC. Its translation: CAYKPRDRDHYGYPF. Looking up the rest from reference TRBV30 and TRBJ1-2 gives the full variable domain: SQTIHQWPATLVQPVGSPLSLECTVEGTSNPNLYWYRQAAGRGLQLLFYSVGIGQISSEVPQNLSASRPQDRQFILSSKKLLLSDSGFYLCAYKPRDRDHYGYPFGSGTRLTVV.

This chain uses TRBV7-2 with TRBJ2-1; D might be TRBD1 (6 bases). The CDR3 is 15 amino acids. The germline V gene encodes CDR1 SGHTA and CDR2 FQGNSA. The V end lost 4 bases, the J end lost 0 bases, and 10 bases lay between the germline ends. The CDR3 region has the DNA TGTGCCAGCAGCTCCCGGGACACCTCCTACAATGAGCAGTTCTTC. Translation: CASSSRDTSYNEQFF.

V usage is TRBV7-9 and J usage is TRBJ2-2; D not certain. The V gene lost 1 base and the J gene lost 4 bases, with 7 bases spanning the gap. The CDR3 runs 14 residues. Germline CDR1 and CDR2: SEHNR and FQNEAQ (reference sequence). CDR3 sequence reads: CASSLEAVTGELFF. CDR3 DNA: TGTGCCAGCAGCTTAGAGGCGGTCACCGGGGAGCTGTTTTTT.

The rearrangement links TRBV4-1 to TRBJ2-7; 7 bases are a match to TRBD1. CDR1 is MGHRA and CDR2 is YSYEKL in the germline V gene. V shed 0 bases, J shed 3 bases, and the junction held 8 bases outside the gene matches. The CDR3 covers 16 residues. The CDR3 region is CASSQEDRTGNYEQYF. The CDR3 DNA follows: TGCGCCAGCAGCCAAGAAGACAGGACAGGAAACTACGAGCAGTACTTC.

The V gene is TRBV28, the J gene TRBJ1-2, with D perhaps TRBD1 (5 bases). Germline loops: CDR1 MDHEN, CDR2 SYDVKM. V lost 3 bases, J lost 5 bases, and 10 bases lay in between. This CDR3 has 13 amino acids. CDR3 sequence reads: CASSFSPGYGYTF. In DNA, the CDR3 is TGTGCCAGCAGTTTTTCTCCAGGGTATGGCTACACCTTC.

V is TRBV5-8 and J is TRBJ2-7; 10 bases are shared with TRBD1. Germline CDR1 is SGHTS and CDR2 is YDEGEE. The CDR3 length is 15 residues. The trim removed 0 bases at V and 6 bases at J, leaving 6 bases unmatched. The CDR3 sequence is CASSLGQGALPEQYF. CDR3 DNA sequence: TGTGCCAGCAGCTTGGGACAGGGGGCGCTCCCCGAGCAGTACTTC.

The V gene is TRBV30, the J gene TRBJ1-2; possibly TRBD1 for D (6 bases). Germline lookup yields CDR1 GTSNPN and CDR2 SVGIG (reference sequence). The CDR3 has 15 amino acids. Trimming cost V 0 bases and J 6 bases, with 17 bases left between them. The CDR3 DNA reads as TGTGCCTGGAGTGTACTAGATTGGGACAAGAATGGCTACACCTTC. It encodes CAWSVLDWDKNGYTF.

The genes are TRBV7-2 and TRBJ2-3; tentatively, D is TRBD1 (5 bases). This CDR3 has 14 amino acids. Trimming left V 0 bases short and J 2 bases short, with 6 bases between. Germline V lookup: CDR1 SGHTA, CDR2 FQGNSA. This CDR3 is CASSLAGPTDTQYF. CDR3 nucleotides: TGTGCCAGCAGCTTAGCGGGGCCCACAGATACGCAGTATTTT. Looking up the rest from reference TRBV7-2 and TRBJ2-3 gives the full variable domain: GAGVSQSPSNKVTEKGKDVELRCDPISGHTALYWYRQSLGQGLEFLIYFQGNSAPDKSGLPSDRFSAERTGGSVSTLTIQRTQQEDSAVYLCASSLAGPTDTQYFGPGTRLTVL.

The chain employs TRBV7-2 and TRBJ1-2; 9 positions agree with TRBD1. Germline assignment: CDR1 SGHTA and CDR2 FQGNSA. The V segment lost 5 bases and the J segment 1 base; nucleotides outside the gene matches: 5. The CDR3 loop spans 15 amino acids. CDR3 sequence: CASSQTGGYNYGYTF. CDR3 bases: TGTGCCAGCAGCCAAACAGGGGGCTATAACTATGGCTACACCTTC.

Here the CDR3 DNA reads TGCGCCAGCAGCTTGGGAGGGGACAGGGTGAACACCGGGGAGCTGTTTTTT. Its protein is CASSLGGDRVNTGELFF. The J gene is TRBJ2-2, the V gene TRBV5-1; TRBD1 aligns across 9 bases. Germline V gene lookup returns CDR1 SGHRS and CDR2 YFSETQ. The V and J ends lost 0 bases and 1 base, in that order; junction bases with no gene match: 4. This CDR3 is 17 amino acids long.